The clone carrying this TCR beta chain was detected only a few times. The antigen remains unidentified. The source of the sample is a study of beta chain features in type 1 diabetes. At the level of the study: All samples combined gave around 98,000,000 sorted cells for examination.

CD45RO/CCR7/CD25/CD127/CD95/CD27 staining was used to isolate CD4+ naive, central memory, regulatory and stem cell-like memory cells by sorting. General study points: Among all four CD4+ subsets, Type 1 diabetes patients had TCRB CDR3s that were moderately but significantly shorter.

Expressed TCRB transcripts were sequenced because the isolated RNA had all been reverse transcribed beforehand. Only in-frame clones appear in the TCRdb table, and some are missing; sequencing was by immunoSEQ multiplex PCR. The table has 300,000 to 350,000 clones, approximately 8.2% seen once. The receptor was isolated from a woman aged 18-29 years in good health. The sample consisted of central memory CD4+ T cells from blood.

The CDR3 nucleotides read TGTGCCAGCTCACCAACCCGGACTGGGACGGGTCAGCCCCAGCATTTT. Protein: CASSPTRTGTGQPQHF. The V gene is TRBV18, the J gene TRBJ1-5; the D gene is possibly TRBD1 (5 bases). Per the germline V gene, CDR1 is KGHSH and CDR2 is LQKENI. This CDR3 contains 16 residues. The germline V and J ends were trimmed by 2 bases and 6 bases, with 17 bases remaining between them. Using reference TRBV18 and TRBJ1-5 for the parts outside the CDR3, the full variable domain is NAGVMQNPRHLVRRRGQEARLRCSPMKGHSHVYWYRQLPEEGLKFMVYLQKENIIDESGMPKERFSAEFPKEGPSILRIQQVVRGDSAAYFCASSPTRTGTGQPQHFGDGTRLSIL.